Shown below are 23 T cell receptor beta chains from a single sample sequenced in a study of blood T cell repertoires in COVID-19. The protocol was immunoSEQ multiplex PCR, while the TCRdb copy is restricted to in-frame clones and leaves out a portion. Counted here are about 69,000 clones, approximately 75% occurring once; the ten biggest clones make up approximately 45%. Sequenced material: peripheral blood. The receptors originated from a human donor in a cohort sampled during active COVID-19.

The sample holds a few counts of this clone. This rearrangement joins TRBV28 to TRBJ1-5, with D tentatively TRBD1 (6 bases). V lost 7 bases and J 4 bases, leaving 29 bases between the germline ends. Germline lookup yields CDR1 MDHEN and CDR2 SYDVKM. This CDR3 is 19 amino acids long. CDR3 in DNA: TGTGCCAGCACCCGCTCCGGAGTACAGGGTTCCCTTGGGAATCAGCCCCAGCATTTT. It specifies CASTRSGVQGSLGNQPQHF.

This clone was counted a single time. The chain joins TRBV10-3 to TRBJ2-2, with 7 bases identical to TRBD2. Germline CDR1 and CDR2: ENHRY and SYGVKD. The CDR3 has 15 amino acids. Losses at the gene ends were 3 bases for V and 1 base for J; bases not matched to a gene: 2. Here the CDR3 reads CAISDGGKNTGELFF. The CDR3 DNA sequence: TGTGCCATCAGTGACGGGGGGAAGAACACCGGGGAGCTGTTTTTT.

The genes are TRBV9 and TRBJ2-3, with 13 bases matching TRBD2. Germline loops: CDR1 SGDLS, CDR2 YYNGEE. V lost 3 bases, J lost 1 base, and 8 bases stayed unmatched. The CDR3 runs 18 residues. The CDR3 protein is CASSATSGRALGTDTQYF. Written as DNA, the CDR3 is TGTGCCAGCAGCGCCACTAGCGGGAGGGCCCTCGGCACAGATACGCAGTATTTT.

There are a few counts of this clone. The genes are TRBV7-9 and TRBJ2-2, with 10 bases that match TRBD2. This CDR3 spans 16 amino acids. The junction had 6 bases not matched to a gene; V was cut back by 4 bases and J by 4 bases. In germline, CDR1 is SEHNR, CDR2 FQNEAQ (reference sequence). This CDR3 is CASSSAGGMSTGELFF. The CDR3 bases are TGTGCCAGCAGCTCAGCGGGGGGGATGAGCACCGGGGAGCTGTTTTTT.

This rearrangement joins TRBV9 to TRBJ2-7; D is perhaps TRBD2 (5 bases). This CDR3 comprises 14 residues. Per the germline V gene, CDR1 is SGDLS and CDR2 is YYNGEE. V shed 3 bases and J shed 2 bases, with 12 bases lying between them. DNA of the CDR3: TGTGCCAGCAGCGGCGGACTTCCCCCCTACGAGCAGTACTTC. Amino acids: CASSGGLPPYEQYF.

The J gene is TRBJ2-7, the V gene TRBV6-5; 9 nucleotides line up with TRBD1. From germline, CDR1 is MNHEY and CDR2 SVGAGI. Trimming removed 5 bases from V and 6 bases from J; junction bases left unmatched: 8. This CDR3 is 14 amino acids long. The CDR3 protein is CASSPPRDRAEQYF. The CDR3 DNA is TGTGCCAGCAGTCCCCCAAGGGACAGGGCCGAGCAGTACTTC.

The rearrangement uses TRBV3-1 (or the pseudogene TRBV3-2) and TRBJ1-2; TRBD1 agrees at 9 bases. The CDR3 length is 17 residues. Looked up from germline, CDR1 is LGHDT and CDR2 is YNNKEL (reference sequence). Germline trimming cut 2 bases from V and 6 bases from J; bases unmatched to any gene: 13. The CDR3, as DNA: TGTGCCAGCAGCCAAAGGATTATCCCAGGGACAGGGCATGGCTACACCTTC. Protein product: CASSQRIIPGTGHGYTF.

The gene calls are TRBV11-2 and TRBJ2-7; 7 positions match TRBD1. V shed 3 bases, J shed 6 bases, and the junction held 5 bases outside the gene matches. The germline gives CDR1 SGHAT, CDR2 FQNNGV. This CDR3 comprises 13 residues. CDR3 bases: TGTGCCAGCAGCTTCGACAGGGCTACCGAGCAGTACTTC. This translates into CASSFDRATEQYF.

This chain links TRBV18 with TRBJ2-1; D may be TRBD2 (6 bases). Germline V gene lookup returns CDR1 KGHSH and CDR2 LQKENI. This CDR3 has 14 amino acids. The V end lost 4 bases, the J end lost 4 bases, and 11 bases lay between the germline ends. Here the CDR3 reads CASSLGGPYNEQFF. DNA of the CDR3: TGTGCCAGCTCACTGGGGGGTCCTTACAATGAGCAGTTCTTC. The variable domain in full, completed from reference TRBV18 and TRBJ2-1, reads NAGVMQNPRHLVRRRGQEARLRCSPMKGHSHVYWYRQLPEEGLKFMVYLQKENIIDESGMPKERFSAEFPKEGPSILRIQQVVRGDSAAYFCASSLGGPYNEQFFGPGTRLTVL.

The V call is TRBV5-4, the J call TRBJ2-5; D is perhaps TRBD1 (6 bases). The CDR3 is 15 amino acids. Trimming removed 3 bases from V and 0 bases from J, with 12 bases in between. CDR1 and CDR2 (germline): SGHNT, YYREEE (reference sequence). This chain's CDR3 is CASSSGDTDQETQYF. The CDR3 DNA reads TGTGCCAGCAGCTCCGGGGACACCGACCAAGAGACCCAGTACTTC.

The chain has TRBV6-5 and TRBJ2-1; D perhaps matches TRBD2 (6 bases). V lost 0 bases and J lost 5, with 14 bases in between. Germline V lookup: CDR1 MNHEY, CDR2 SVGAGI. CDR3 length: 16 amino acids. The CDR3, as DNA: TGTGCCAGCAGTTACTCGGGGGGAGGACTACACAATGAGCAGTTCTTC. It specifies CASSYSGGGLHNEQFF.

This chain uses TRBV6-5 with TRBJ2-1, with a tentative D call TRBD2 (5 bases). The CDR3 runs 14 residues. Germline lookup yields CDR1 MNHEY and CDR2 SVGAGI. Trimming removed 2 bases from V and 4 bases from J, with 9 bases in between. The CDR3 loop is CASSYLAGYNEQFF. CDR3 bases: TGTGCCAGCAGTTACCTAGCAGGATACAATGAGCAGTTCTTC.

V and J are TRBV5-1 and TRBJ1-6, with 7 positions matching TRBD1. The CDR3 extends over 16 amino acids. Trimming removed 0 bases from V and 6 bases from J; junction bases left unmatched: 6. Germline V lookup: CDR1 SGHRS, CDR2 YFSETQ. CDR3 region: CASSLEPGQFNSPLHF. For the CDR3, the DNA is TGCGCCAGCAGCTTGGAGCCGGGACAGTTTAATTCACCCCTCCACTTT.

CDR3 protein: CATSERTAPNTGELFF. The CDR3 DNA reads as TGTGCCACCAGTGAGAGGACAGCCCCGAACACCGGGGAGCTGTTTTTT. The rearrangement joins TRBV24-1 to TRBJ2-2, with D tentatively TRBD1 (6 bases). CDR3 size: 16 residues. Trimming cost V 4 bases and J 0 bases, with 11 bases left between them. Germline lookup yields CDR1 KGHDR and CDR2 SFDVKD.

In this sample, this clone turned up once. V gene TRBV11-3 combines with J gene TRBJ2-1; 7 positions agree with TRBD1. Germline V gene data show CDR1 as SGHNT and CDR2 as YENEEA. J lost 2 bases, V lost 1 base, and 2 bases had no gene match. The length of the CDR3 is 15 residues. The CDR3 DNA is TGTGCCAGCAGCTTAGGGACAGGAGCCTACAATGAGCAGTTCTTC. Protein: CASSLGTGAYNEQFF.

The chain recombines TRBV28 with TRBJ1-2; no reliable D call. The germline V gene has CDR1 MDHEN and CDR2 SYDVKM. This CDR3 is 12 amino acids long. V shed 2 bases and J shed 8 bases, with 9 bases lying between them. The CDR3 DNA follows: TGTGCCAGCAGTTTAGAGGGATACGGCTACACCTTC. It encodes CASSLEGYGYTF.

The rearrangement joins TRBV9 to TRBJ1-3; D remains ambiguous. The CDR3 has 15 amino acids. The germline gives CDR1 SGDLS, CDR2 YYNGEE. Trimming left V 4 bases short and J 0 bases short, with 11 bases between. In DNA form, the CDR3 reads TGTGCCAGCAGCAGTGACATCGACTCTGGAAACACCATATATTTT. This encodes CASSSDIDSGNTIYF.

The CDR3 coding sequence is TGTGCCAGCAGCTCCCGACAGGGGTCGGTAGATACGCAGTATTTT. As protein: CASSSRQGSVDTQYF. The rearrangement joins TRBV9 to TRBJ2-3; TRBD1 matches 8 bases. Germline V gene data show CDR1 as SGDLS and CDR2 as YYNGEE. The CDR3 loop spans 15 amino acids. Losses at the gene ends were 4 bases for V and 5 bases for J; bases not matched to a gene: 9.

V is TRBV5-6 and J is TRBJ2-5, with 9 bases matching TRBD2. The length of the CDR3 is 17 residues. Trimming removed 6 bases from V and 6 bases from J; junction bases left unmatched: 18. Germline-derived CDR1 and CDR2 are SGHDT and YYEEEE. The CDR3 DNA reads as TGTGCCAGCACCCTCAACCCCGGCGGGAGGGCCGTAAAGACCCAGTACTTC. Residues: CASTLNPGGRAVKTQYF. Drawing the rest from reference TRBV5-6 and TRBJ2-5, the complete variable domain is DAGVTQSPTHLIKTRGQQVTLRCSPKSGHDTVSWYQQALGQGPQFIFQYYEEEERQRGNFPDRFSGHQFPNYSSELNVNALLLGDSALYLCASTLNPGGRAVKTQYFGPGTRLLVL.

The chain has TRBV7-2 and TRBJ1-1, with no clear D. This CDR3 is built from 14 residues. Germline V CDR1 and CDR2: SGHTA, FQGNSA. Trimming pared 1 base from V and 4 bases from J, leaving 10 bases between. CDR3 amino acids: CASSLGAGGTEAFF. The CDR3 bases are TGTGCCAGCAGCTTAGGGGCTGGAGGCACTGAAGCTTTCTTT.

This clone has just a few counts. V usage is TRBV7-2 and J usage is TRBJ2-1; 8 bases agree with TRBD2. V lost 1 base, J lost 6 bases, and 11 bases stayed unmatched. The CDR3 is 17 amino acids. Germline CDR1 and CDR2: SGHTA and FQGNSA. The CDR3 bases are TGTGCCAGCAGCTTAGGCCGACTAGCGTTTGTCCTCAATGAGCAGTTCTTC. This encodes CASSLGRLAFVLNEQFF.

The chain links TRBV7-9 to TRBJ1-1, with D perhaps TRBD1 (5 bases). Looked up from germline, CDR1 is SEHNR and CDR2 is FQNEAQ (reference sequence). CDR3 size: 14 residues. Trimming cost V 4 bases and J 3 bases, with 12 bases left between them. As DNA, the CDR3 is TGTGCCAGCAGCTCTCAGGCGGGGGACACTGAAGCTTTCTTT. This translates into CASSSQAGDTEAFF.

The CDR3 spells CASSLTGMDTQYF. In nucleotides, the CDR3 is TGTGCCAGCAGTTTAACAGGGATGGATACGCAGTATTTT. This chain links TRBV6-5 with TRBJ2-3, with D tentatively TRBD1 (6 bases). This CDR3 comprises 13 residues. Trimming removed 4 bases at V and 6 bases at J, with 11 bases between. Germline V gene sequence: CDR1 MNHEY, CDR2 SVGAGI.